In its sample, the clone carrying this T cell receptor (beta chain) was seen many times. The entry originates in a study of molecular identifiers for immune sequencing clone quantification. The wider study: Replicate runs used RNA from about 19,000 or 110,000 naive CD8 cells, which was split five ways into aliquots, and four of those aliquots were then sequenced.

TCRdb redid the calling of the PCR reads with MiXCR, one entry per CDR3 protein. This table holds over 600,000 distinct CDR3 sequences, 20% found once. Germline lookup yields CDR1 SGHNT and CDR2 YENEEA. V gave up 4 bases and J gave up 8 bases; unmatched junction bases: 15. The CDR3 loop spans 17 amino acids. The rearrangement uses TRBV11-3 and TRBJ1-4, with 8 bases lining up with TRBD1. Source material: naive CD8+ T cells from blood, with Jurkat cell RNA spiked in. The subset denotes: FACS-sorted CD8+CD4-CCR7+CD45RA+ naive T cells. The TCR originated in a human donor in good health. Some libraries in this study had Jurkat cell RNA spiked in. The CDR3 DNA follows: TGTGCCAGCAGCTCGTCCCGGGACAGGTGGGAGGAGGAAAAACTGTTTTTT. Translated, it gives CASSSSRDRWEEEKLFF.